Below, 25 T cell receptor beta chains from the same sample are listed, as sequenced in a study of T cell responses to AZD1222 COVID-19 vaccine. The table came from immunoSEQ multiplex PCR; TCRdb's copy has only in-frame clones and leaves some out. Seen here are some 87,000 clones, around nine tenths observed once, and the top ten hold 4% to 6%. Specimen: peripheral blood, collected on day 0 of MenACWY control vaccination. The source of these receptors is an adult in good health.

The genes are TRBV24-1 and TRBJ2-1, with 9 bases fitting TRBD1. Per germline, CDR1 KGHDR and CDR2 SFDVKD. V lost 4 bases, J lost 8 bases, and 11 bases stayed unmatched. This CDR3 spans 16 amino acids. The CDR3 spells CATSEHPGQGQDEQFF. In DNA form, the CDR3 reads TGTGCCACCAGTGAGCACCCGGGACAGGGTCAGGATGAGCAGTTCTTC.

The V gene is TRBV11-2, the J gene TRBJ2-1; weak D call: TRBD2 (5 bases). V shed 0 bases and J shed 8 bases, with 20 bases lying between them. The CDR3 totals 17 residues. The germline V gene has CDR1 SGHAT and CDR2 FQNNGV. The CDR3 region is CASSLEVVRRIIHEQFF. In nucleotides, the CDR3 is TGTGCCAGCAGCTTAGAGGTTGTTAGGAGGATAATCCATGAGCAGTTCTTC.

The chain uses TRBV7-2 and TRBJ1-4; D is uncertain. The CDR3 loop spans 14 amino acids. V was clipped by 3 bases and J by 5 bases, with 10 bases between them. CDR1 is SGHTA and CDR2 is FQGNSA in the germline V gene. The CDR3: CASSFLGMNEKLFF. The CDR3 DNA follows: TGTGCCAGCAGCTTTCTGGGGATGAATGAAAAACTGTTTTTT.

This clone was seen more than once but under ten times. The gene calls are TRBV6-1 and TRBJ2-7, with D perhaps matching TRBD2 (6 bases). CDR1 is MNHNS and CDR2 is SASEGT in the germline V gene. The CDR3 spans 16 residues. Trimming stripped 2 bases from V and 2 bases from J, with 16 bases between. The CDR3 is CASSESLGRRAYEQYF. The CDR3 DNA is TGTGCCAGCAGTGAAAGCTTAGGGCGGAGGGCCTACGAGCAGTACTTC.

CDR3 DNA sequence: TGTGCCAGCAGTTCACCAGGGGGCGTGACCACTGAAGCTTTCTTT. The encoded protein is CASSSPGGVTTEAFF. The rearrangement joins TRBV28 to TRBJ1-1, with 8 bases aligning to TRBD1. V shed 4 bases, J shed 4 bases, and the junction held 8 bases outside the gene matches. Germline CDR1 MDHEN, CDR2 SYDVKM. This CDR3 has 15 amino acids.

J is TRBJ1-5 and V is TRBV6-1, with D unresolved. Germline V gene sequence: CDR1 MNHNS, CDR2 SASEGT. There are 15 residues in the CDR3. The ends were cut back, 1 base at V and 4 bases at J, with 11 bases in the middle. CDR3: CASSEVALGNQPQHF. The CDR3 coding sequence is TGTGCCAGCAGTGAAGTGGCCCTCGGGAATCAGCCCCAGCATTTT.

CDR3 region: CARSLVVLAGESSYNEQFF. CDR3 DNA sequence: TGTGCCAGAAGCTTGGTCGTACTAGCGGGAGAGAGCTCCTACAATGAGCAGTTCTTC. The rearrangement links TRBV5-3 to TRBJ2-1; 11 nucleotides match TRBD2. TRBV5-3 counts as an open reading frame of uncertain function. This CDR3 region has 19 residues. With 0 bases clipped from V and 0 bases from J, the junction kept 8 bases outside the gene matches.

This clone was seen once. The chain recombines TRBV12-3 or TRBV12-4 with TRBJ1-1; 9 positions agree with TRBD1. Trimming at V came to 6 bases and at J to 4 bases, leaving 3 bases not matched to a gene. This CDR3 comprises 13 residues. DNA of the CDR3: TGTGCCAGCAGCAAACAGGGGGCCACTGAAGCTTTCTTT. Protein: CASSKQGATEAFF.

The V call is TRBV5-1, the J call TRBJ2-2; D is tentatively TRBD1 or TRBD2 (5 bases each). This CDR3 comprises 15 residues. CDR1 is SGHRS and CDR2 is YFSETQ in the germline V gene. V was trimmed by 5 bases and J by 4 bases, leaving 15 bases between them. The DNA for the CDR3 is TGCGCCAGCAGGCCATTCGACGGGGCCACCGGGGAGCTGTTTTTT. This gives the protein CASRPFDGATGELFF.

In nucleotides, the CDR3 is TGTGCCAGCAGTTACTCGAAAGGGACTAGCTCTGGGGCCAACGTCCTGACTTTC. Protein: CASSYSKGTSSGANVLTF. The chain links TRBV6-2 or TRBV6-3 to TRBJ2-6; 8 bases fit TRBD2. This CDR3 is built from 18 residues. Germline CDR1 MNHEY, CDR2 SVGEGT. V was clipped by 0 bases and J by 0 bases; unmatched bases: 4.

DNA of the CDR3: TGTGCCAGCAGTCAACTATCACAGGGCACGGCCATATATTTT. Protein product: CASSQLSQGTAIYF. V usage is TRBV6-5 and J usage is TRBJ1-3, with a tentative D call TRBD1 (6 bases). Trimming pared 5 bases from V and 11 bases from J, leaving 19 bases between. The germline gives CDR1 MNHEY, CDR2 SVGAGI. The CDR3 consists of 14 residues.

The chain uses TRBV3-1 (or the pseudogene TRBV3-2) and TRBJ1-1, with D uncertain. The CDR3 runs 14 residues. Between the trimmed V and J ends, which lost 4 bases and 6 bases, there was a span of 15 bases. CDR1 and CDR2 from the germline V gene are LGHDT and YNNKEL (reference sequence). The CDR3 loop reads CASSLSGIRAEAFF. In nucleotides, the CDR3 is TGTGCCAGCAGCCTGTCCGGGATTAGGGCTGAAGCTTTCTTT.

The chain has TRBV7-2 and TRBJ1-5, with D possibly matching TRBD1 (6 bases). V lost 1 base and J 4 bases, leaving 17 bases between the germline ends. This CDR3 comprises 17 residues. Germline CDR1 is SGHTA and CDR2 is FQGNSA. The CDR3 DNA reads TGTGCCAGCAGCTTAGGTGGTTGGGCAGGGGAAAATCAGCCCCAGCATTTT. As protein: CASSLGGWAGENQPQHF.

The chain employs TRBV29-1 and TRBJ2-5, with TRBD2 identical over 9 bases. Looked up from germline, CDR1 is SQVTM and CDR2 is ANQGSEA. The junction had 12 bases not matched to a gene; V was cut back by 0 bases and J by 7 bases. This CDR3 is built from 16 residues. The CDR3 nucleotides are TGCAGCGTTGAAGATTGGCCTAGCGGGAAGGCCGGGACCCAGTACTTC. This codes for CSVEDWPSGKAGTQYF. The whole variable domain, filled in from reference TRBV29-1 and TRBJ2-5, reads SAVISQKPSRDICQRGTSLTIQCQVDSQVTMMFWYRQQPGQSLTLIATANQGSEATYESGFVIDKFPISRPNLTFSTLTVSNMSPEDSSIYLCSVEDWPSGKAGTQYFGPGTRLLVL.

Only a few counts were recorded for this clone. The chain employs TRBV4-2 and TRBJ2-7, with a possible D match to TRBD1 (6 bases). Germline V lookup: CDR1 LGHNA, CDR2 YNFKEQ. The CDR3 consists of 17 residues. Trimming removed 0 bases from V and 3 bases from J, with 18 bases in between. The CDR3 DNA sequence: TGTGCCAGCAGCCAAGATGGACAGACCGCGTCCAACTACGAGCAGTACTTC. Translation gives CASSQDGQTASNYEQYF.

J is TRBJ1-6 and V is TRBV6-5; 7 bases agree with TRBD1. The CDR3 covers 15 residues. The germline gives CDR1 MNHEY, CDR2 SVGAGI. V lost 2 bases and J lost 10; bases outside the gene matches: 8. CDR3 sequence: CASSYDREGGSPLHF. CDR3 nucleotide sequence: TGTGCCAGCAGTTACGACAGGGAAGGCGGATCACCCCTCCACTTT.

V usage is TRBV27 and J usage is TRBJ1-2; weak D call: TRBD1 (5 bases). CDR1 is MNHEY, CDR2 SMNVEV, per germline (reference sequence). This CDR3 spans 13 amino acids. V was cut by 5 bases and J by 1 base, with 8 bases left in between. The CDR3 is CASSPQDNYGYTF. In DNA form, the CDR3 reads TGTGCCAGCAGTCCACAGGATAACTATGGCTACACCTTC.

This clone has only one observation. J is TRBJ1-5 and V is TRBV28; no clear D. The V and J ends lost 5 bases and 3 bases respectively, with 8 bases between them. Germline assignment: CDR1 MDHEN and CDR2 SYDVKM. This CDR3 comprises 13 residues. The CDR3 region is CASSSQINQPQHF. CDR3 bases: TGTGCCAGCAGTAGTCAGATCAATCAGCCCCAGCATTTT.

The V and J genes are TRBV27 and TRBJ1-5; D not resolved. V was clipped by 8 bases and J by 4 bases, with 3 bases between them. The V gene's germline CDR1 is MNHEY and CDR2 SMNVEV (reference sequence). This CDR3 region has 10 residues. CDR3 region: CASSNQPQHF. The CDR3 nucleotides read TGTGCCAGCTCGAATCAGCCCCAGCATTTT.

The chain couples TRBV5-4 to TRBJ2-1; 13 bases fit TRBD2. Germline V gives CDR1 SGHNT, CDR2 YYREEE (reference sequence). Losses at the gene ends were 4 bases for V and 8 bases for J; bases not matched to a gene: 3. This CDR3 region has 14 residues. CDR3 in amino acids: CASSPGTSGDEQFF. In nucleotides, the CDR3 is TGTGCCAGCAGCCCCGGGACTAGCGGGGATGAGCAGTTCTTC. Together with reference TRBV5-4 and TRBJ2-1, the CDR3 gives the full variable domain: ETGVTQSPTHLIKTRGQQVTLRCSSQSGHNTVSWYQQALGQGPQFIFQYYREEENGRGNFPPRFSGLQFPNYSSELNVNALELDDSALYLCASSPGTSGDEQFFGPGTRLTVL.

The gene calls are TRBV6-2 or TRBV6-3 and TRBJ1-2; no clear D gene. Germline V gene lookup returns CDR1 MNHEY and CDR2 SVGEGT. The CDR3 contains 14 residues. The V end was cut by 2 bases, the J end by 0 bases, with 7 bases between. Here the CDR3 DNA reads TGTGCCAGCAGTTACGGGCGCTCTAACTATGGCTACACCTTC. It encodes CASSYGRSNYGYTF.

This rearrangement joins TRBV29-1 to TRBJ1-4, with D uncertain. The CDR3 runs 11 residues. CDR1 and CDR2 (germline): SQVTM, ANQGSEA. Trimming pared 1 base from V and 4 bases from J, leaving 1 base between. The CDR3 protein is CSVEGNEKLFF. The CDR3 nucleotides are TGCAGCGTTGAAGGTAATGAAAAACTGTTTTTT. The complete variable domain, with remaining parts taken from reference TRBV29-1 and TRBJ1-4, reads SAVISQKPSRDICQRGTSLTIQCQVDSQVTMMFWYRQQPGQSLTLIATANQGSEATYESGFVIDKFPISRPNLTFSTLTVSNMSPEDSSIYLCSVEGNEKLFFGSGTQLSVL.

CDR3 sequence: CASSPGTAFNEKLFF. In nucleotides, the CDR3 is TGCGCCAGCAGCCCCGGGACAGCCTTTAATGAAAAACTGTTTTTT. The rearrangement joins TRBV5-1 to TRBJ1-4, with TRBD1 matching over 7 bases. Germline V gene data show CDR1 as SGHRS and CDR2 as YFSETQ. The CDR3 consists of 15 residues. The ends lost 4 bases at V and 4 bases at J; junction bases unmatched: 7.

The gene calls are TRBV5-1 and TRBJ2-6, with 8 bases matching TRBD1. Germline loops: CDR1 SGHRS, CDR2 YFSETQ. This CDR3 region has 17 residues. V was clipped by 0 bases and J by 3 bases; unmatched bases: 5. The CDR3 loop reads CASSLVAGGIGANVLTF. The CDR3 coding sequence is TGCGCCAGCAGCTTGGTAGCAGGGGGCATTGGGGCCAACGTCCTGACTTTC.

The CDR3 reads CASSFGQGDYGYTF. For the CDR3, the DNA is TGTGCCAGCAGTTTCGGACAGGGCGACTATGGCTACACCTTC. The chain recombines TRBV27 with TRBJ1-2; TRBD1 matches 8 bases. The J segment lost 3 bases and the V segment lost 3 bases, leaving 3 bases of the junction unmatched. The CDR3 contains 14 residues. Germline CDR1 and CDR2: MNHEY and SMNVEV (reference sequence).